This T cell receptor (beta chain) was recovered during a study of CD8+ T cells in alopecia areata. General study findings and limits: More clonal than normal scalp was lesional scalp, particularly alopecia totalis/universalis.

TCR sequencing used cDNA made by reverse transcription of extracted RNA. Some clones are missing from TCRdb's copy, which holds only in-frame ones; the method was immunoSEQ multiplex PCR. The sample lists 200,000 to 250,000 clones; more than 55% were seen once. In regard to this clone: What it binds is unknown.

This CDR3 spans 13 amino acids. Deletions cut 4 bases from V and 5 bases from J, with 10 bases between. Looked up from germline, CDR1 is LNHNV and CDR2 is YYDKDF (reference sequence). This sample's treatment: oral pan-JAK inhibitor, 5-10 mg twice daily. The investigators collected lesional scalp punch biopsies and peripheral blood from alopecia areata patients. The chain has TRBV15 and TRBJ2-3; D is uncertain. Sequences were derived from CD4+ T cells sorted from blood, sampled around week 42, from a patient treated with tofacitinib. This receptor was obtained from a human donor with alopecia areata. The CDR3 coding sequence is TGTGCCACCAGCACCGGAACAAAAGATACGCAGTATTTT. Its protein is CATSTGTKDTQYF.